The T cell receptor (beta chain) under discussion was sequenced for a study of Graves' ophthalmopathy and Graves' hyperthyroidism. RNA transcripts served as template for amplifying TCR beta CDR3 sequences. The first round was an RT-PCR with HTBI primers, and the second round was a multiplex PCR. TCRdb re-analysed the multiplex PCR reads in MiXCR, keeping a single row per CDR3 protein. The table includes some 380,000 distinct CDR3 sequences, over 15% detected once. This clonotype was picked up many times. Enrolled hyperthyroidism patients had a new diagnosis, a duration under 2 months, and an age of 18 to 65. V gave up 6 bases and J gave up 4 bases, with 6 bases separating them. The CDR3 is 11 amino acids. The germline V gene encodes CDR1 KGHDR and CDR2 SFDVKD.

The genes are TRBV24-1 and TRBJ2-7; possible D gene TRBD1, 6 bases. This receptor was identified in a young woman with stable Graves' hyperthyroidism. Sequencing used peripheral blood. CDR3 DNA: TGTGCCACCAGTCAGGGGTACGAGCAGTACTTC. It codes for CATSQGYEQYF.